This note documents a single TCR beta chain sequence. Its antigen is not known. Germline lookup yields CDR1 LNHDA and CDR2 SQIVND (reference sequence). With 6 bases removed from V and 5 bases from J, the gap between germline ends came to 13 bases. This CDR3 is built from 13 residues. This entry comes from a study of T cell responses to AZD1222 COVID-19 vaccine. Study outcomes and limitations: Elevations in Spike-specific TCR breadth and depth followed administration of two AZD1222 doses.

Using immunoSEQ multiplex PCR, the repertoire was profiled, and TCRdb retains in-frame clones only, with some absent. The sample has 70,000 or so clones; approximately 88% are singletons. The chain is built from TRBV19 and TRBJ1-2; D is possibly TRBD1 (6 bases). Sequences were derived from peripheral blood, sampled on day 0 of AZD1222 vaccination. This receptor was obtained from an adult in good health. CDR3 bases: TGTGCCAGTAGGTCCGAGCAGGGGTATGGCTACACCTTC. It codes for CASRSEQGYGYTF.